This section outlines one T cell receptor beta chain sequence together with its context. This specimen comes from a study of T cells in Graves' hyperthyroidism and ophthalmopathy. RNA transcripts served as the template for amplifying TCR beta CDR3 regions. An initial round of RT-PCR targeting the TCR CDR3 relied on the HTBI primer set. Each CDR3 protein gets one entry after TCRdb re-called the multiplex PCR reads with MiXCR. This sample has around 520,000 distinct CDR3 sequences; roughly 24% occur once, and the top ten carry over 9%. Trimming removed 7 bases at V and 0 bases at J, with 9 bases between. The CDR3 contains 13 residues. Germline CDR1 reads MRHNA; CDR2 reads SNTAGT.

J is TRBJ1-1 and V is TRBV6-4; D remains unclear. The TCR sequence derives from a woman between 25 and 40 years old with Graves' ophthalmopathy. Sequences were obtained from blood. The CDR3 DNA follows: TGTGCCAGCACCGCATCGTTGAACACTGAAGCTTTCTTT. Translating gives CASTASLNTEAFF.